This entry lists 25 T cell receptor beta chains sequenced from one sample in a study of blood T cell repertoires in COVID-19. Measured with immunoSEQ multiplex PCR; TCRdb has only the in-frame clones, and not every one. The data show more than 200,000 clones, 86% seen once. Sequenced sample: peripheral blood. The receptors shown here come from a woman between 45 and 65 years old with COVID-19, enrolled during active disease.

The chain has TRBV6-6 and TRBJ2-7, with TRBD1 matching over 10 bases. CDR1 and CDR2 (germline): MNHNY, SVGAGI (reference sequence). The CDR3 loop spans 15 amino acids. V gave up 6 bases and J gave up 0 bases; unmatched junction bases: 5. The CDR3 spells CASSSRDRGSYEQYF. For the CDR3, the DNA is TGTGCCAGCAGCTCACGGGACAGGGGCTCCTACGAGCAGTACTTC.

The CDR3 sequence: CATSDPTSSTDTGELFF. The CDR3 coding sequence is TGTGCCACCAGTGACCCTACTAGCTCTACCGACACCGGGGAGCTGTTTTTT. J is TRBJ2-2 and V is TRBV24-1; D might be TRBD2 (6 bases). V was cut by 4 bases and J by 3 bases, with 17 bases left in between. Per the germline V gene, CDR1 is KGHDR and CDR2 is SFDVKD. The CDR3 has 17 amino acids.

The chain uses TRBV11-1 and TRBJ2-7; D remains ambiguous. The V end lost 1 base, the J end lost 6 bases, and 13 bases lay between the germline ends. CDR1 SGHAT and CDR2 FQDESV come from the germline V gene (reference sequence). The CDR3 extends over 14 amino acids. The CDR3 DNA sequence: TGTGCCAGCAGCTTAGATTCAAGCATCGGCGAGCAGTACGTC. This sequence encodes CASSLDSSIGEQYV.

This chain links TRBV28 with TRBJ2-3; 7 bases are shared with TRBD1. The CDR3 runs to 17 residues. The V and J ends lost 2 bases and 4 bases, in that order; junction bases with no gene match: 12. Germline V gene data show CDR1 as MDHEN and CDR2 as SYDVKM. The DNA of the CDR3 is TGTGCCAGCAGTTTACGCCTCGACAGGGATTGGGCAGATACGCAGTATTTT. This codes for CASSLRLDRDWADTQYF.

The rearrangement joins TRBV6-5 to TRBJ1-6; 9 bases match TRBD1. CDR3 length equals 14 residues. From germline, CDR1 is MNHEY and CDR2 SVGAGI. V lost 7 bases and J lost 10; bases outside the gene matches: 8. The CDR3 nucleotides are TGTGCCAGCACCTTAGGACAGGGGAGGTCACCCCTCCACTTT. It codes for CASTLGQGRSPLHF.

V gene TRBV6-1 combines with J gene TRBJ2-5, with a tentative D call TRBD1 (5 bases). Germline V gene lookup returns CDR1 MNHNS and CDR2 SASEGT. The CDR3 has 14 amino acids. V shed 2 bases and J shed 0 bases, with 7 bases lying between them. The CDR3: CASSERQYQETQYF. The CDR3 DNA reads as TGTGCCAGCAGTGAAAGACAGTACCAAGAGACCCAGTACTTC.

The chain couples TRBV7-8 to TRBJ2-7; 8 bases are a match to TRBD1. The CDR3 spans 15 residues. With 1 base clipped from V and 2 bases from J, the junction kept 4 bases outside the gene matches. Looked up from germline, CDR1 is SGHVS and CDR2 is FQNEAQ. CDR3: CASSLVGTGPYEQYV. The CDR3 coding sequence is TGTGCCAGCAGCTTAGTAGGGACAGGACCCTACGAGCAGTACGTC.

The chain is built from TRBV10-2 and TRBJ2-4, with TRBD1 identical over 8 bases. CDR1 and CDR2 (germline): WSHSY, SAAADI. V shed 0 bases and J 0 bases; nucleotides not matched to a gene: 13. This CDR3 comprises 20 residues. CDR3 coding DNA: TGCGCCAGCAGTGAGTCAAAGACAGGGGCGTCTCCTCTAGCCAAAAACATTCAGTACTTC. Residues: CASSESKTGASPLAKNIQYF.

The gene calls are TRBV28 and TRBJ2-7; 7 bases line up with TRBD1. Trimming took 6 bases from V and 5 from J; bases not matched to a gene: 7. Looked up from germline, CDR1 is MDHEN and CDR2 is SYDVKM. The CDR3 spans 13 residues. The CDR3 sequence is CASRNTGAHEQYF. The CDR3 nucleotides are TGTGCCAGCAGAAATACAGGGGCCCACGAGCAGTACTTC.

The chain has TRBV5-6 and TRBJ1-1; D is undetermined. Deletions cut 0 bases from V and 5 bases from J, with 11 bases between. Germline V gene lookup returns CDR1 SGHDT and CDR2 YYEEEE. This CDR3 comprises 14 residues. For the CDR3, the DNA is TGTGCCAGCAGCTTGGGTCCAACCAGGACTGAAGCTTTCTTT. Amino acid sequence: CASSLGPTRTEAFF.

V gene TRBV3-1 (or the pseudogene TRBV3-2) combines with J gene TRBJ1-6; D remains ambiguous. Germline CDR1 and CDR2: LGHDT and YNNKEL (reference sequence). V was cut by 4 bases and J by 6 bases, with 10 bases left in between. This CDR3 has 14 residues. CDR3 residues: CASSLQAFNSPLHF. CDR3 nucleotides: TGTGCCAGCAGCCTCCAGGCCTTTAATTCACCCCTCCACTTT.

This rearrangement joins TRBV5-8 to TRBJ2-3, with TRBD1 identical over 11 bases. V was clipped by 6 bases and J by 2 bases; unmatched bases: 8. This CDR3 is built from 16 residues. Germline CDR1 reads SGHTS; CDR2 reads YDEGEE. In DNA form, the CDR3 reads TGTGCCAGCAATCTAGGACAGGGGGCTTACACAGATACGCAGTATTTT. Translated: CASNLGQGAYTDTQYF.

The chain recombines TRBV7-3 with TRBJ2-7, with 10 bases that match TRBD1. Germline V gene sequence: CDR1 SGHTA, CDR2 FQGTGA. This CDR3 region has 14 residues. The V gene end was trimmed by 3 bases and the J gene end by 6 bases; junction bases not matched to a gene: 5. The CDR3 region has the DNA TGTGCCAGCAGCTTGAGACAGGGGGCCTCCGAGCAGTACTTC. The encoded protein is CASSLRQGASEQYF.

The chain recombines TRBV11-3 with TRBJ2-2; 7 positions match TRBD1. Germline loops: CDR1 SGHNT, CDR2 YENEEA. The CDR3 runs 15 residues. The trim removed 5 bases at V and 4 bases at J, leaving 7 bases unmatched. The CDR3 DNA sequence: TGTGCCAGCAGCCCCGAGGGGGCCCCCACCGGGGAGCTGTTTTTT. As protein: CASSPEGAPTGELFF.

The chain has TRBV9 and TRBJ1-2, with unresolved D. The CDR3 has 13 residues. Germline V CDR1 and CDR2: SGDLS, YYNGEE. V was clipped by 0 bases and J by 2 bases, with 5 bases between them. This CDR3 reads CASSVESNYGYTF. The CDR3 DNA reads TGTGCCAGCAGCGTAGAAAGCAACTATGGCTACACCTTC.

The chain has TRBV12-5 and TRBJ2-7; 7 bases map to TRBD1. CDR1 LGHNT and CDR2 FRNRAP come from the germline V gene. V gave up 1 base and J gave up 10 bases; unmatched junction bases: 4. This CDR3 spans 12 amino acids. In DNA, the CDR3 is TGTGCTAGTGGTTTGGCCCCAGGGGGTCAGTACTTC. Its translation: CASGLAPGGQYF.

The V gene is TRBV14, the J gene TRBJ2-1, with 7 bases identical to TRBD1. The CDR3 is 16 amino acids. The ends lost 2 bases at V and 3 bases at J; junction bases unmatched: 7. Looked up from germline, CDR1 is SGHDN and CDR2 is FVKESK. The CDR3 loop is CASSQPRDRFYNEQFF. CDR3 nucleotide sequence: TGTGCCAGCAGCCAACCCCGGGACAGATTCTACAATGAGCAGTTCTTC.

V usage is TRBV24-1 and J usage is TRBJ2-3; D perhaps matches TRBD2 (6 bases). CDR1 is KGHDR and CDR2 is SFDVKD in the germline V gene. CDR3 size: 14 residues. Trimming shortened V by 3 bases and J by 8 bases, and 14 bases separated the two germline ends. The CDR3 protein is CATSDAPRGGTQYF. The CDR3 DNA sequence: TGTGCCACCAGTGATGCCCCTAGGGGAGGTACGCAGTATTTT.

The rearrangement links TRBV27 to TRBJ2-7; D is uncertain. The CDR3 is made up of 13 amino acids. Germline CDR1 is MNHEY and CDR2 is SMNVEV (reference sequence). Trimming removed 5 bases at V and 2 bases at J, with 10 bases between. The CDR3 region is CASSPWQPYEQYF. CDR3 nucleotide sequence: TGTGCCAGCAGTCCTTGGCAACCCTACGAGCAGTACTTC.

The count of this clone is one. V and J are TRBV5-6 and TRBJ2-3; D is perhaps TRBD1 (6 bases). Trimming pared 3 bases from V and 3 bases from J, leaving 14 bases between. This CDR3 is built from 15 residues. Germline CDR1 and CDR2: SGHDT and YYEEEE. CDR3 bases: TGTGCCAGCAGCTATAACAGGGTTGTGACAGATACGCAGTATTTT. Amino acid sequence: CASSYNRVVTDTQYF. The whole variable domain, filled in from reference TRBV5-6 and TRBJ2-3, reads DAGVTQSPTHLIKTRGQQVTLRCSPKSGHDTVSWYQQALGQGPQFIFQYYEEEERQRGNFPDRFSGHQFPNYSSELNVNALLLGDSALYLCASSYNRVVTDTQYFGPGTRLTVL.

This chain joins TRBV6-5 and TRBJ2-6, with D unresolved. Trimming took 11 bases from V and 0 from J, leaving 5 bases between them. This CDR3 region has 12 residues. CDR1 and CDR2 (germline): MNHEY, SVGAGI. This CDR3 is CASSSGANVLTF. For the CDR3, the DNA is TGTGCCTCCTCCTCTGGGGCCAACGTCCTGACTTTC.

The J gene is TRBJ1-2, the V gene TRBV6-5, with TRBD1 identical over 10 bases. The trim removed 7 bases at V and 6 bases at J, leaving 11 bases unmatched. The V gene's germline CDR1 is MNHEY and CDR2 SVGAGI. The CDR3 spans 15 residues. The CDR3: CASTLTRQGANGYTF. CDR3 DNA: TGTGCCAGCACCCTTACAAGACAGGGGGCGAATGGCTACACCTTC.

The V and J genes are TRBV5-1 and TRBJ2-3; 9 bases match TRBD1. The germline V gene has CDR1 SGHRS and CDR2 YFSETQ. V was pared by 4 bases and J by 2 bases, with 5 bases of the junction left unmatched. The CDR3 is made up of 15 amino acids. The CDR3 DNA reads as TGCGCCAGCAGCGCGGACAGGGGAGACACAGATACGCAGTATTTT. It encodes CASSADRGDTDTQYF.

The chain is built from TRBV19 and TRBJ2-7, with 7 nucleotides matching TRBD1. The CDR3 totals 15 residues. The germline CDR1 and CDR2 sequences are LNHDA and SQIVND (reference sequence). V lost 9 bases, J lost 3 bases, and 14 bases stayed unmatched. The CDR3 nucleotides are TGTGCCAGCAAACAAGTAACAGGGGCAGTCTACGAGCAGTACTTC. Protein: CASKQVTGAVYEQYF.

The genes are TRBV28 and TRBJ2-1; D ambiguous. The CDR3 has 13 residues. Germline assignment: CDR1 MDHEN and CDR2 SYDVKM. The V gene lost 1 base and the J gene lost 7 bases, with 8 bases spanning the gap. The CDR3 coding sequence is TGTGCCAGCAGTTTATTAAGCTCTAATGAGCAGTTCTTC. Translation: CASSLLSSNEQFF.